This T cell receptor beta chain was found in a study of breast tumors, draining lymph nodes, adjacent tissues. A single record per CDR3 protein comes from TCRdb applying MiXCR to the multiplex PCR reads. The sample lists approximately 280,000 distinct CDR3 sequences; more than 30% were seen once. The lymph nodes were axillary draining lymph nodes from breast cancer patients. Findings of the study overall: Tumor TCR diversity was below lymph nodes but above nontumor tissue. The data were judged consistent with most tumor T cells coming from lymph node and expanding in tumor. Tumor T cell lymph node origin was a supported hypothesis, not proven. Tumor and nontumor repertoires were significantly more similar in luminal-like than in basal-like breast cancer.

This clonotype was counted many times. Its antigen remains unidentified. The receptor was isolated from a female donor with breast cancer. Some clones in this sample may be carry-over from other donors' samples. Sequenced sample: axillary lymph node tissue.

The DNA of the CDR3 is TGCAGTGCTAGAGATAGGAAGACGCAGTATTTT. As protein: CSARDRKTQYF. The rearrangement joins TRBV20-1 to TRBJ2-3, with D unresolved. The V end was cut by 0 bases, the J end by 9 bases, with 7 bases between. The germline CDR1 and CDR2 sequences are DFQATT and SNEGSKA (reference sequence). This CDR3 spans 11 amino acids.